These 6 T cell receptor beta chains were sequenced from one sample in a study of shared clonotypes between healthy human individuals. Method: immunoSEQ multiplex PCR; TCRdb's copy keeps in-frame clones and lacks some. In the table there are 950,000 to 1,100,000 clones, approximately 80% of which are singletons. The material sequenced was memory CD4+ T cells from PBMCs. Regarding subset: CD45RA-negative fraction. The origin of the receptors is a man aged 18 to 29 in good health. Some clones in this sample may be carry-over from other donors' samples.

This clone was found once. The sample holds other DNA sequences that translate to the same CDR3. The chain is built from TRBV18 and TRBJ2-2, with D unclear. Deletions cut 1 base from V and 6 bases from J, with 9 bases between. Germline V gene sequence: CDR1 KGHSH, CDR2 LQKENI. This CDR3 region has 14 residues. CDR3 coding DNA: TGTGCCAGCTCACCACTTCAAGAGGCCGGGGAGCTGTTTTTT. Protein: CASSPLQEAGELFF.

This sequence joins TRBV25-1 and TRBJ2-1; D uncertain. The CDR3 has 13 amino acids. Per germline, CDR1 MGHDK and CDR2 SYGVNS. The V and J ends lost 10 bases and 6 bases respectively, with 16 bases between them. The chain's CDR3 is CATNAVDGNEQFF. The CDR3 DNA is TGTGCCACCAATGCAGTAGACGGCAATGAGCAGTTCTTC.

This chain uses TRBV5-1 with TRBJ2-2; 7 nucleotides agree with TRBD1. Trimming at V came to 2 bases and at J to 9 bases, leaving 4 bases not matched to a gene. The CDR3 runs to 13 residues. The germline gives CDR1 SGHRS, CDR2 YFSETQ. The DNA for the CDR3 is TGCGCCAGCAGCTTCGACAGGGAGAGGGAGCTGTTTTTT. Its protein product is CASSFDRERELFF.

The CDR3 spells CASSVADREGTEAFF. The CDR3 region has the DNA TGTGCCAGCAGCGTAGCTGACAGGGAAGGCACTGAAGCTTTCTTT. The genes are TRBV9 and TRBJ1-1; 7 bases line up with TRBD1. V shed 0 bases and J 4 bases; nucleotides not matched to a gene: 6. CDR1 is SGDLS and CDR2 is YYNGEE in the germline V gene. The CDR3 loop spans 15 amino acids.

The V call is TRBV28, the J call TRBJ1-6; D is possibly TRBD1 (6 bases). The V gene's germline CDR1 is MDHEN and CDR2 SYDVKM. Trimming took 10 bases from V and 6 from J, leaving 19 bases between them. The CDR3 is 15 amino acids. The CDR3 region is CATNGWGAVNSPLHF. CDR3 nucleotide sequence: TGTGCCACAAACGGGTGGGGGGCCGTTAATTCACCCCTCCACTTT.

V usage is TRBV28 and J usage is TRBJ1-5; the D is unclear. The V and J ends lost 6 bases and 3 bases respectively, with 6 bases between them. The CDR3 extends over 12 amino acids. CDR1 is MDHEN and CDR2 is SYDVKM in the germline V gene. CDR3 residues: CASSIPNQPQHF. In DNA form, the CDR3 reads TGTGCCAGCAGCATCCCCAATCAGCCCCAGCATTTT.